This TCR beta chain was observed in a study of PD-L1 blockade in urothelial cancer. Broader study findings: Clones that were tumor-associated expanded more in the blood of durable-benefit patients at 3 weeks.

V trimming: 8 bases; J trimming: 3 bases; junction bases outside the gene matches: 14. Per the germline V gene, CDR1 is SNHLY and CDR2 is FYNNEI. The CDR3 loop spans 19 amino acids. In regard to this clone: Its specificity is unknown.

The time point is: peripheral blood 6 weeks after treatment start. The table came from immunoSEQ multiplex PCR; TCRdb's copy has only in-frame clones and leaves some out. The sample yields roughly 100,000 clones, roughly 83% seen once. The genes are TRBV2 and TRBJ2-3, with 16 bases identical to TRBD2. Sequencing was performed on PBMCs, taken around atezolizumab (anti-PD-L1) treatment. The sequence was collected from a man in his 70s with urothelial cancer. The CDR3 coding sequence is TGTGCCAGCCTCCTCCCCGGGACTAGCGGGGGGGCTAGTACAGATACGCAGTATTTT. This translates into CASLLPGTSGGASTDTQYF.